Below, one T cell receptor beta chain is given with its context. Its cognate antigen is unknown. This sample stems from a study of tissue T cells after allogeneic stem cell transplantation. At the level of the study: Steroid-refractory graft-versus-host disease after allogeneic hematopoietic cell transplant qualified adults for prospective research-autopsy enrollment. Whole-study results and caveats: Only a limited share of tissue TCRs appeared in blood or spleen. Limitations included a small, clinically heterogeneous cohort and limited sampling depth.

Here immunoSEQ multiplex PCR was the method, and the copy in TCRdb shows in-frame clones only, minus some. Of some 43,000 clones in the sample, over 85% were seen once. The CDR3 runs 13 residues. V lost 10 bases and J lost 4; bases outside the gene matches: 6. Germline lookup yields CDR1 SNHLY and CDR2 FYNNEI. The TCR originated in a woman aged 35 to 75 who later had graft-versus-host disease after an allogeneic stem cell transplant. The chain has TRBV2 and TRBJ2-7, with 11 bases that match TRBD2. The specimen comprised blood, sampled before transplantation. The CDR3 nucleotides are TGTGCCATCCAGACTAGCGGGAAGTACGAGCAGTACTTC. Encoded protein: CAIQTSGKYEQYF. Drawing the rest from reference TRBV2 and TRBJ2-7, the complete variable domain is EPEVTQTPSHQVTQMGQEVILRCVPISNHLYFYWYRQILGQKVEFLVSFYNNEISEKSEIFDDQFSVERPDGSNFTLKIRSTKLEDSAMYFCAIQTSGKYEQYFGPGTRLTVT.